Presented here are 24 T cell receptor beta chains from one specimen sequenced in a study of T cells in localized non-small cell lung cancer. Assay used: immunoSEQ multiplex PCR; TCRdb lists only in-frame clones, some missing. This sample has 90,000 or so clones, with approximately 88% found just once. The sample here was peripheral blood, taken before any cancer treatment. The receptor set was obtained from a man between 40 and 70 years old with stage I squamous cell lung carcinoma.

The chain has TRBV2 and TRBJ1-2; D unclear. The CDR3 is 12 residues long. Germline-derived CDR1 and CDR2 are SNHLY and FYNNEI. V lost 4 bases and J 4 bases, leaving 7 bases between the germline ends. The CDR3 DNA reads TGTGCCAGCAGTGCTGAGGGCTATGGCTACACCTTC. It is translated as CASSAEGYGYTF.

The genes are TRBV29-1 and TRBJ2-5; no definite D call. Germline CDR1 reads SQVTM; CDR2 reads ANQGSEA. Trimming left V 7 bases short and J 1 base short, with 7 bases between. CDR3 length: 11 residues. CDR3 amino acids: CSAWRQETQYF. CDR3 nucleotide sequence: TGCAGCGCCTGGCGCCAAGAGACCCAGTACTTC.

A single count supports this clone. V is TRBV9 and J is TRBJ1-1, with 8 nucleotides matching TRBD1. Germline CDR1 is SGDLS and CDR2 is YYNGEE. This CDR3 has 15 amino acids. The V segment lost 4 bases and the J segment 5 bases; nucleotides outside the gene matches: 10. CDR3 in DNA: TGTGCCAGCAGCCCAAGACAGGGGATAGGGACTGAAGCTTTCTTT. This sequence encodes CASSPRQGIGTEAFF.

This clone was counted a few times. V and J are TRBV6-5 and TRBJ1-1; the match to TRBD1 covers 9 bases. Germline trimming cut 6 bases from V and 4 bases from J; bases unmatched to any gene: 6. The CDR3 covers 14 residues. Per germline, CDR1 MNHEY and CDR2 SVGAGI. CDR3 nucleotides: TGTGCCAGCAGCCCACAGGGGGCGGTCACTGAAGCTTTCTTT. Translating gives CASSPQGAVTEAFF.

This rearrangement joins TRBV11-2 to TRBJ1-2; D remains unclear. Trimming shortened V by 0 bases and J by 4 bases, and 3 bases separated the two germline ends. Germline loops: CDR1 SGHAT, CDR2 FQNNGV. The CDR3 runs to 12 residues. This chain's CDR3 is CASSLDSYGYTF. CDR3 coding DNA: TGTGCCAGCAGCTTAGATAGCTATGGCTACACCTTC.

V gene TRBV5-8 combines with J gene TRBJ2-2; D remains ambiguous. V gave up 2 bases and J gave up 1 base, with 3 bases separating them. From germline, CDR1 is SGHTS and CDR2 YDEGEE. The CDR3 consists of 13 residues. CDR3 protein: CASSLGNTGELFF. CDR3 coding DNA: TGTGCCAGCAGCTTAGGGAACACCGGGGAGCTGTTTTTT. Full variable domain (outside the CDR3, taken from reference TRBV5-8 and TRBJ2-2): EAGVTQSPTHLIKTRGQQATLRCSPISGHTSVYWYQQALGLGLQFLLWYDEGEERNRGNFPPRFSGRQFPNYSSELNVNALELEDSALYLCASSLGNTGELFFGEGSRLTVL.

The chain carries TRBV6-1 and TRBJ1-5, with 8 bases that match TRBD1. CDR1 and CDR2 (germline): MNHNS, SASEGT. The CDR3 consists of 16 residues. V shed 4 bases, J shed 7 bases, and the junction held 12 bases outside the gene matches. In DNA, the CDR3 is TGTGCCAGCAGTGGGGGGACAGGTCGTTCAGGGCAGCCCCAGCATTTT. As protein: CASSGGTGRSGQPQHF.

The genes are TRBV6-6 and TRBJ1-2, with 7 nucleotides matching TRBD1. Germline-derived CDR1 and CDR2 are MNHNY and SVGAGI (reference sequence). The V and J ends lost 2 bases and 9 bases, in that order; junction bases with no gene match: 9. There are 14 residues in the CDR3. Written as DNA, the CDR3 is TGTGCCAGCAGTTACACCGGGACAGCTTTAAGCTACACCTTC. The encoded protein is CASSYTGTALSYTF.

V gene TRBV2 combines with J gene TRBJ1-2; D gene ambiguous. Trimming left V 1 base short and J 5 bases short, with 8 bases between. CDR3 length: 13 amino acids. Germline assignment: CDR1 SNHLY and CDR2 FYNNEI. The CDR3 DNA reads TGTGCCAGCAGTGAAGGGCAGCTGTATGGCTACACCTTC. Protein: CASSEGQLYGYTF. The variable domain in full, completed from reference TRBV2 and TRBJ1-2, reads EPEVTQTPSHQVTQMGQEVILRCVPISNHLYFYWYRQILGQKVEFLVSFYNNEISEKSEIFDDQFSVERPDGSNFTLKIRSTKLEDSAMYFCASSEGQLYGYTFGSGTRLTVV.

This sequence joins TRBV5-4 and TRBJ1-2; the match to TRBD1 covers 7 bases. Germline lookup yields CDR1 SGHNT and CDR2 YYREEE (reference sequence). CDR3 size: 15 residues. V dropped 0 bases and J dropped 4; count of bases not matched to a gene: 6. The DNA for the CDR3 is TGTGCCAGCAGCTTGGACAGGGGAGGCCTCTATGGCTACACCTTC. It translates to CASSLDRGGLYGYTF. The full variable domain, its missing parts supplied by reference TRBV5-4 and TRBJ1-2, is ETGVTQSPTHLIKTRGQQVTLRCSSQSGHNTVSWYQQALGQGPQFIFQYYREEENGRGNFPPRFSGLQFPNYSSELNVNALELDDSALYLCASSLDRGGLYGYTFGSGTRLTVV.

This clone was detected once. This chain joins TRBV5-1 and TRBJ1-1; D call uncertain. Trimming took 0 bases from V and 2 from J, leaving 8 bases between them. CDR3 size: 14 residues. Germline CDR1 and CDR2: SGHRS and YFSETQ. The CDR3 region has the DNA TGCGCCAGCAGCTTGGCATATGATAACACTGAAGCTTTCTTT. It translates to CASSLAYDNTEAFF.

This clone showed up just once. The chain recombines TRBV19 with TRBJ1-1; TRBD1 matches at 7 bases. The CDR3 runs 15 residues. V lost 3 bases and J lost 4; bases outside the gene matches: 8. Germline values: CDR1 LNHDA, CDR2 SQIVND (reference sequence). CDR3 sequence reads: CASSIVTGRSTEAFF. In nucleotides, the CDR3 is TGTGCCAGTAGTATCGTGACAGGGAGAAGCACTGAAGCTTTCTTT.

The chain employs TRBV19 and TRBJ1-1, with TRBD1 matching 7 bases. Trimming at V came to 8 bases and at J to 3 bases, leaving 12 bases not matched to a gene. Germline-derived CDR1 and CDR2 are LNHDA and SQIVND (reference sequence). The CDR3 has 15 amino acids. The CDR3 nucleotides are TGTGCCAGTTTTAATAGACAGGGCGGGTACACTGAAGCTTTCTTT. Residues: CASFNRQGGYTEAFF.

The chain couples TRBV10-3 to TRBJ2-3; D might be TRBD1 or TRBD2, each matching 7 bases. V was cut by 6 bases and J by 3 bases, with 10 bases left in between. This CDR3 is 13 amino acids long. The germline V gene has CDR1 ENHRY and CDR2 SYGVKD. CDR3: CAISRGGTDTQYF. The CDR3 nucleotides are TGTGCCATCAGCAGGGGGGGGACAGATACGCAGTATTTT.

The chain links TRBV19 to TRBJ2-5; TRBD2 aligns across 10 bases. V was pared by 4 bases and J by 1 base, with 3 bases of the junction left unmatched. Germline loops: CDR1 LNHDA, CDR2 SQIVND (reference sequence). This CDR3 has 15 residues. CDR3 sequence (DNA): TGTGCCAGTAGTACCCGGACTAGCGGCCAAGAGACCCAGTACTTC. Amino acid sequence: CASSTRTSGQETQYF.

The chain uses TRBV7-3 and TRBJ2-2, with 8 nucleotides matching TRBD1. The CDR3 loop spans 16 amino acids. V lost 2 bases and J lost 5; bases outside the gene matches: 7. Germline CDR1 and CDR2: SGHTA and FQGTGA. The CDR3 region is CASSLRTGLGTGELFF. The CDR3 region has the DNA TGTGCCAGCAGCTTACGGACAGGGCTTGGGACCGGGGAGCTGTTTTTT.

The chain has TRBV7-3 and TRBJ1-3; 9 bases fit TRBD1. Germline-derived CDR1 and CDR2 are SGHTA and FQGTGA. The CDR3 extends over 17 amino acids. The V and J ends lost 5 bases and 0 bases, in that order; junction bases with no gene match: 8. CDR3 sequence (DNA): TGTGCCAGCAGCATCCGGGACAGGGCGAACTCTGGAAACACCATATATTTT. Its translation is CASSIRDRANSGNTIYF.

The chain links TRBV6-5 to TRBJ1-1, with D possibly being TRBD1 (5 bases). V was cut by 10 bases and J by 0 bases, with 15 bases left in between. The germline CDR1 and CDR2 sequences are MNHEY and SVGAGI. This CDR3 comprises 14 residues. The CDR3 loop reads CATLKGSMNTEAFF. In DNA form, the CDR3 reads TGTGCCACCCTTAAGGGGTCTATGAACACTGAAGCTTTCTTT.

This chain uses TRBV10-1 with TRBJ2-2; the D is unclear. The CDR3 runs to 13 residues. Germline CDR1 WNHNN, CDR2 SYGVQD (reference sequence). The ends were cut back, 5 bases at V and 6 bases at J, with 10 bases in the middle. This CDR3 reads CASSSKLAGELFF. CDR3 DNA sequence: TGCGCCAGCAGTTCAAAGTTGGCCGGGGAGCTGTTTTTT.

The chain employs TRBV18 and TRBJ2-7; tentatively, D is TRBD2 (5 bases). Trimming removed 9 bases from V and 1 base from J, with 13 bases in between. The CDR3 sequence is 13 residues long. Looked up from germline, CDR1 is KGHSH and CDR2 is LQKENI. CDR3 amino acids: CASGESASYEQYF. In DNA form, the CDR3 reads TGTGCCAGTGGGGAGTCGGCTTCCTACGAGCAGTACTTC.

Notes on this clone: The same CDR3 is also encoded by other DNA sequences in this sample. For the CDR3, the DNA is TGTGCCAGCTCACGCAGGACGGGGGGCAACACCGGGGAGCTGTTTTTT. Its protein product is CASSRRTGGNTGELFF. The V and J genes are TRBV18 and TRBJ2-2; D may be TRBD2 (7 bases). V was shortened by 4 bases and J by 2 bases, with 14 bases between the two germline ends. There are 16 residues in the CDR3. The germline gives CDR1 KGHSH, CDR2 LQKENI.

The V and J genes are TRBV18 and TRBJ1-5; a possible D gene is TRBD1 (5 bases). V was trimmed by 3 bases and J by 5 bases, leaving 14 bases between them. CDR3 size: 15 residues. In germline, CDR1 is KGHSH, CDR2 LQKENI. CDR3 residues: CASSPRGVVDQPQHF. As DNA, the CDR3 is TGTGCCAGCTCACCCCGGGGGGTAGTGGATCAGCCCCAGCATTTT. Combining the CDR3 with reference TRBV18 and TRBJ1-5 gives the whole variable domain NAGVMQNPRHLVRRRGQEARLRCSPMKGHSHVYWYRQLPEEGLKFMVYLQKENIIDESGMPKERFSAEFPKEGPSILRIQQVVRGDSAAYFCASSPRGVVDQPQHFGDGTRLSIL.

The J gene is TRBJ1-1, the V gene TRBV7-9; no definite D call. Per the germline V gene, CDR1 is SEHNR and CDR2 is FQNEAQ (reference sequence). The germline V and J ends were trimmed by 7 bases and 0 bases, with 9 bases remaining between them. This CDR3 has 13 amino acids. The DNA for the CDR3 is TGTGCCAGCATCTCGGATGTGAACACTGAAGCTTTCTTT. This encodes CASISDVNTEAFF. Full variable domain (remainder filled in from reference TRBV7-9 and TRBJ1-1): DTGVSQNPRHKITKRGQNVTFRCDPISEHNRLYWYRQTLGQGPEFLTYFQNEAQLEKSRLLSDRFSAERPKGSFSTLEIQRTEQGDSAMYLCASISDVNTEAFFGQGTRLTVV.

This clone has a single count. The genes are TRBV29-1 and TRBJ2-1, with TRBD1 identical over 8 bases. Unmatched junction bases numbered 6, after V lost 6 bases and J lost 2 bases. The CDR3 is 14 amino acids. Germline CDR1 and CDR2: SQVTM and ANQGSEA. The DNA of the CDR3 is TGCAGCGTGATTCGGACAGGGACCTACAATGAGCAGTTCTTC. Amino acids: CSVIRTGTYNEQFF.